This T cell receptor beta chain was sequenced for a study of T-cell reconstitution after alpha-beta-depleted transplantation in children. This CDR3 contains 14 residues. Trimming took 8 bases from V and 1 from J, leaving 12 bases between them. As it was prepared, the TCRbeta library received unique molecular identifiers. TCRdb recomputed calls from the PCR reads with MiXCR, one row per CDR3 protein. The data show 540,000 or so distinct CDR3 sequences, more than 20% seen once. V is TRBV12-3 or TRBV12-4 and J is TRBJ2-1; TRBD2 might be the D (6 bases). The receptor was derived from a boy younger than two who had a stem cell transplant for acute myeloid leukemia, so the T cells may come from the graft donor. The material sequenced was PBMCs, mostly from graft donor cells, taken 360 days after TCRalphabeta/CD19-depleted stem cell transplant. CDR3 nucleotide sequence: TGTGCCAGCGAGACGGGGGATTCCTACAATGAGCAGTTCTTC. It translates to CASETGDSYNEQFF.